A selection of T cell receptor beta chains follows, all from one sample in a study of regulatory T cells in long-lasting Graves disease. TCRdb re-called the multiplex PCR reads with MiXCR, one entry per CDR3 protein. The table lists under 450,000 distinct CDR3 sequences, under 20% of them singletons, with 20% to 25% in the top ten. These same data were also listed under a study on T cells in Graves' hyperthyroidism and ophthalmopathy.

The sample was peripheral blood mononuclear cells (PBMCs), taken at new diagnosis, from a patient treated with antithyroid drugs. Source of these receptors: a woman aged 18-29 years with Graves disease. Each CDR3 is given with its conserved first and last residue. The order of the fields is clone size, D gene, J gene, V gene, CDR3 DNA, CDR3 protein. D genes are given only for firm matches. Some rows have no size entry. The others give once, few or many, or a class for an expanded clone.

>many|NA|TRBJ2-1|TRBV5-1
TGCGCCAGCAGCTTGGCTTCCCATGAGCAGTTCTTC
CASSLASHEQFF
>many|TRBD1|TRBJ2-1|TRBV7-6
TGTGCCAGCAGCTTAGATCGTCAGGGGGCGAGTCATGAGCAGTTCTTC
CASSLDRQGASHEQFF
>NA|NA|TRBJ1-6|TRBV6-1
TGTGCCAGCAGTGATCTGGGGCGAAATTCACCCCTCCACTTT
CASSDLGRNSPLHF
>NA|NA|TRBJ1-5|TRBV29-1
TGCAGCGTTGAAGAGGGGCATAATCGGCCCCAGCATTTT
CSVEEGHNRPQHF
>few|NA|TRBJ2-6|TRBV19
TGTGCCAGTAGTATGTATCCAGTGCCCTCTGGGGCCAACGTCCTGACTTTC
CASSMYPVPSGANVLTF
>NA|TRBD1|TRBJ1-3|TRBV7-2
TGTGCCAGCAGCACCTATTGGGACAGGGTGGCGGGAAACACCATATATTTT
CASSTYWDRVAGNTIYF
>many|NA|TRBJ2-1|TRBV7-3
TGTGCCAGCAGTCCTACCGGGACCCGGTGGCCTAGTGAGCAGTTCTTC
CASSPTGTRWPSEQFF
>NA|TRBD1|TRBJ1-3|TRBV6-2/TRBV6-3
TGTGCCAGCAGTGCCGGGACAGGGAGGAACACCATATATTTT
CASSAGTGRNTIYF
>few|NA|TRBJ1-5|TRBV28
TGTGCCAGCAGTTACCCGGGACTGCGAAATCAGCCCCAGCATTTT
CASSYPGLRNQPQHF
>NA|TRBD1|TRBJ2-2|TRBV12-3/TRBV12-4
TGTGCCAGCAGTTTTGGCAGGGGGCCCGGGGAGCTGTTTTTT
CASSFGRGPGELFF
>NA|NA|TRBJ1-5|TRBV6-1
TGTGCCAGCAATGCTTACCGAAATCAGCCCCAGCATTTT
CASNAYRNQPQHF
>many|NA|TRBJ2-5|TRBV29-1
TGCAGCGTTGTTTTGGAACGGGAGACTCGGACCCAGTACTTC
CSVVLERETRTQYF
>NA|TRBD2|TRBJ2-5|TRBV28
TGTGCCAGCAGTTTCGGGCGTTCAGGCAGCGGGAGCCCCCAAGAGACCCAGTACTTC
CASSFGRSGSGSPQETQYF
>many|NA|TRBJ1-1|TRBV24-1
TGTGCCACCCCCCGGAGGGGCAACACTGAAGCTTTCTTT
CATPRRGNTEAFF
>once|TRBD2|TRBJ2-5|TRBV7-8
TGTGCCAGCAGTCCTCGCAGCGCGGGAGAGACGAAGACCCAGTCCTTC
CASSPRSAGETKTQSF
>NA|TRBD1|TRBJ1-1|TRBV20-1
TGCACCCAGGGGGGATACACTGAAGCTTTCTTT
CTQGGYTEAFF
>NA|NA|TRBJ2-1|TRBV19
TGTGCCAGTAGTATCCCTTTGGGACTGTACAATGAGCAGTTCTTC
CASSIPLGLYNEQFF
>NA|NA|TRBJ2-5|TRBV28
TGTGCCAGCAGACCGGGACGGCTAGAGACCCAGTACTTC
CASRPGRLETQYF
>few|NA|TRBJ2-3|TRBV4-1
TGCGCCAGCAGCTTAGGAGGGGGGCGGCGAACCCCAGATACGCAGTATTTT
CASSLGGGRRTPDTQYF
>NA|NA|TRBJ1-6|TRBV6-5
TGTGCCAGCAGTTACGGGGAAAATTCACCCCTCCACTTT
CASSYGENSPLHF
>few|NA|TRBJ1-1|TRBV10-3
TGTGCCATCAGTGACGCCAGGGCTAACACTGAAGCTTTCTTT
CAISDARANTEAFF
>NA|NA|TRBJ2-7|TRBV12-5
TGTGCTAGTGGTTCTCCCCTAAGGTACGAGCAGTACTTC
CASGSPLRYEQYF
>few|TRBD2|TRBJ2-1|TRBV27
TGTGCCAGCAGTGGGGGACTAGCGGGGGCTTTAGAGCAGTTCTTC
CASSGGLAGALEQFF
>NA|NA|TRBJ2-3|TRBV6-1
TGTGCCAGCAGCCATGTGGGTACGCAGTATTTT
CASSHVGTQYF
>NA|NA|TRBJ1-6|TRBV12-3/TRBV12-4
TGTGCCAGCACCTGGGGGCCCGGAACCCTCCACTTT
CASTWGPGTLHF
>many|NA|TRBJ2-1|TRBV30
TGTGCCTGGATGCGAGAGGTTGGTGAGCAGTTCTTC
CAWMREVGEQFF
>NA|NA|TRBJ1-2|TRBV2
TGTGCCAGCAGTGATCCGCGGAGGGGGGAAAACTATGGCTACACCTTC
CASSDPRRGENYGYTF
>NA|NA|TRBJ1-2|TRBV19
TGTGCCAGTAGTATTCAGGACTATGGCTACACCTTC
CASSIQDYGYTF
>few|NA|TRBJ2-4|TRBV11-2
TGTGCCAGCAGCTTAACAGAAAACATTCAGTACTTC
CASSLTENIQYF
>many|NA|TRBJ2-7|TRBV27
TGTGCCAGCACCCCAGGAGGAGGCTACGAGCAGTACTTC
CASTPGGGYEQYF
>many|NA|TRBJ2-1|TRBV20-1
TGCAGTGCTAGTAGGGCGGTGATCCAATACAATGAGCAGTTCTTC
CSASRAVIQYNEQFF
>NA|NA|TRBJ1-3|TRBV29-1
TGCAGCGTTGTTAGAAGCTCTGGAAACACCATATATTTT
CSVVRSSGNTIYF
>many|TRBD2|TRBJ2-7|TRBV6-1
TGTGCCAGCACCGTAAGACTAGCGGGAGACCACGAGCAGTACTTC
CASTVRLAGDHEQYF
>NA|TRBD2|TRBJ2-1|TRBV5-4
TGTGCCAGCAGCGGCGGGACTAGCGGGACCTACAATGAGCAGTTCTTC
CASSGGTSGTYNEQFF
>many|NA|TRBJ1-1|TRBV7-9
TGTGCCAGCAGCTTAGACGGGCCCGCTGAAGCTTTCTTT
CASSLDGPAEAFF
>many|NA|TRBJ2-1|TRBV10-3
TGTGCCATCAGTGAGTCTAGGGGCTCCTACAATGAGCAGTTCTTC
CAISESRGSYNEQFF
>NA|TRBD2|TRBJ2-1|TRBV30
TGTGCCTGGTCCACCCGGACTAGCGGAGATCCCTCCTACAATGAGCAGTTCTTC
CAWSTRTSGDPSYNEQFF